These T cell receptor beta chains were read from a single sample in a study of cytomegalovirus exposure and HLA in healthy donors. This table comes from immunoSEQ multiplex PCR, and its TCRdb copy is limited to in-frame clones, with some not included. The sample includes 90,000 to 130,000 clones, 86% of them seen just once. The material sequenced was PBMCs. Receptor source: a man aged 40-50 years in good health and CMV-seronegative. Both conserved end residues are trimmed from each CDR3. Fields, in order: V gene, clone size, J gene, D gene, CDR3 length, CDR3 protein. A D gene is named only where the DNA matches it firmly. Some rows have no size entry. The others give once, few or many, or a class for an expanded clone.

TRBV27,few,TRBJ2-2,TRBD1,12,ASCYHRGAGELF
TRBV7-2,once,TRBJ2-3,TRBD2,11,ASSLLGLAGWY
TRBV20-1,.,TRBJ2-1,TRBD1,9,SAMRTGTQF
TRBV10-3,.,TRBJ1-1,.,10,AISVGSTEAF
TRBV30,.,TRBJ1-1,.,14,AWSGLLGALSTEAF
TRBV7-6,.,TRBJ2-5,.,14,ASSLRLGARGETQY
TRBV19,once,TRBJ1-5,.,12,ASSLQGRNQPQH
TRBV11-2,.,TRBJ2-1,TRBD2,11,ASSPRTSGEQF
TRBV5-1,.,TRBJ1-6,.,13,ASSSGWQAHSPLH
TRBV5-4,once,TRBJ2-5,.,12,ASSSGVYQETQY
TRBV5-1,.,TRBJ2-3,.,13,ASSSLRQAGDTQY
TRBV6-5,.,TRBJ1-6,.,12,ASRSGTPNSPLH
TRBV7-2,.,TRBJ2-2,.,13,ASSPGTGGTGELF
TRBV11-2,.,TRBJ1-2,.,12,ASSPSDSPYGYT
TRBV4-2,.,TRBJ2-7,.,13,ASSVGRVQNYEQY
TRBV6-6,.,TRBJ1-1,TRBD1,13,ASSQQGTPNTEAF
TRBV5-1,few,TRBJ2-6,.,13,ASSLVTAGANVLT
TRBV11-2,.,TRBJ1-1,.,12,ASSTEQGLTEAF
TRBV28,.,TRBJ1-1,TRBD1,11,ASSVTGYTEAF
TRBV13,.,TRBJ2-1,TRBD1,13,ASSLEGQGFGEQF
TRBV5-1,.,TRBJ2-1,TRBD2,13,ASNLAGEAYNEQF
TRBV5-4,.,TRBJ1-1,TRBD1,12,ASSWGQVNTEAF
TRBV4-1,.,TRBJ1-1,.,13,ASSQAGGMNTEAF
TRBV6-5,.,TRBJ2-3,.,13,ASSLGVRGTDTQY